Listed here is a single TCR beta chain. The data belong to a study of blood T cell repertoires in COVID-19. Study details: Material from acute and convalescent COVID-19 was sourced from the United States, Italy and Spain. T cells, B-cell-depleted T cells, or PBMCs provided the cDNA or gDNA that served as material.

The V and J ends lost 0 bases and 5 bases respectively, with 20 bases between them. The CDR3 extends over 17 amino acids. As originally analysed: Researchers report that nucleated cell counts were estimated from reference gene primer amplification. The assay was immunoSEQ multiplex PCR, and TCRdb's table has in-frame clones only and misses some. V and J calls and clone size are as listed in that table; D and trimming were resolved from the DNA. The repertoire has about 120,000 clones, roughly 85% of them found once; the top ten carry 9.5% to 13%. V is TRBV23-1 and J is TRBJ2-7; weak D call: TRBD1 (5 bases). TRBV23-1 qualifies as an ORF whose function is uncertain. The TCR was taken from an older man with acute or convalescent COVID-19. The sequenced sample was peripheral blood. This chain's CDR3 is CASSQSSPRACNHEQYF. CDR3 nucleotides: TGCGCCAGCAGTCAATCGTCGCCCAGGGCGTGCAACCACGAGCAGTACTTC.